Presented here are 25 T cell receptor beta chains from one specimen sequenced in a study of T cells in Graves' hyperthyroidism and ophthalmopathy. What was amplified from RNA transcripts were TCR beta CDR3 regions. With the HTBI primer set, the TCR CDR3 went through a first round of RT-PCR. A single record per CDR3 protein comes from TCRdb applying MiXCR to the multiplex PCR reads. The profile shows around 660,000 distinct CDR3 sequences, about 45% of them singletons. Sequencing was performed on peripheral blood or thyroid tissue (not recorded which). These receptors were taken from an adult man with Graves' disease, either hyperthyroidism or ophthalmopathy (not recorded which).

This clonotype occurred a few times. The chain combines TRBV9 with TRBJ2-7; TRBD1 matches at 8 bases. Germline-derived CDR1 and CDR2 are SGDLS and YYNGEE. The CDR3 consists of 17 residues. V lost 1 base and J lost 0; bases outside the gene matches: 9. CDR3 DNA: TGTGCCAGCAGCGTAACTCCGACAGGGGCCGACTCCTACGAGCAGTACTTC. Its protein product is CASSVTPTGADSYEQYF.

CDR3 bases: TGTGCCAGCAGGAGGACAGGGGACACTTACGAGCAGTACTTC. As protein: CASRRTGDTYEQYF. V usage is TRBV10-3 and J usage is TRBJ2-7; 9 bases agree with TRBD1. There are 14 residues in the CDR3. V dropped 10 bases and J dropped 4; count of bases not matched to a gene: 11. Germline V CDR1 and CDR2: ENHRY, SYGVKD.

This chain links TRBV10-3 with TRBJ1-1; 8 positions match TRBD1. The V gene end was trimmed by 3 bases and the J gene end by 11 bases; junction bases not matched to a gene: 5. The CDR3 length is 12 residues. Germline loops: CDR1 ENHRY, CDR2 SYGVKD. CDR3 sequence: CAISEPGQGAFF. Written as DNA, the CDR3 is TGTGCCATCAGTGAACCTGGACAGGGCGCTTTCTTT.

In its sample, this clonotype was seen a few times. The chain is built from TRBV5-1 and TRBJ1-1, with D uncertain. Trimming removed 4 bases from V and 1 base from J, with 17 bases in between. The length of the CDR3 is 16 residues. Germline CDR1 and CDR2: SGHRS and YFSETQ. The CDR3, as DNA: TGCGCCAGCAGCCGGCCCGATTTGGGCTGGAACACTGAAGCTTTCTTT. It yields the protein CASSRPDLGWNTEAFF.

The chain combines TRBV2 with TRBJ1-4, with a possible D match to TRBD1 (5 bases). The CDR3 contains 14 residues. V lost 6 bases and J 0 bases, leaving 8 bases between the germline ends. Germline V lookup: CDR1 SNHLY, CDR2 FYNNEI. The CDR3 DNA follows: TGTGCCAGCAGGCGGGACGCAACTAATGAAAAACTGTTTTTT. Translating it yields CASRRDATNEKLFF.

The chain employs TRBV7-2 and TRBJ2-7; 7 positions match TRBD1. V lost 7 bases and J lost 3; bases outside the gene matches: 9. The CDR3 runs 14 residues. Germline-derived CDR1 and CDR2 are SGHTA and FQGNSA. CDR3 sequence reads: CASKQTGLNYEQYF. Here the CDR3 DNA reads TGTGCCAGCAAGCAGACAGGGTTGAACTACGAGCAGTACTTC.

This clonotype was seen at least ten times. The J gene is TRBJ2-7, the V gene TRBV2; D not resolved. Germline V gene data show CDR1 as SNHLY and CDR2 as FYNNEI. V gave up 7 bases and J gave up 7 bases, with 11 bases separating them. The CDR3 totals 11 residues. CDR3 sequence (DNA): TGTGCCAGCATCAAAGGGTTAGAGCAGTACTTC. This encodes CASIKGLEQYF.

Only a few counts were recorded for this clonotype. The gene calls are TRBV20-1 and TRBJ1-1, with TRBD1 matching 7 bases. The CDR3 is 14 amino acids. In germline, CDR1 is DFQATT, CDR2 SNEGSKA (reference sequence). V shed 0 bases and J 4 bases; nucleotides not matched to a gene: 5. CDR3 amino acids: CSARDATGTTEAFF. CDR3 sequence (DNA): TGCAGTGCTAGAGACGCGACAGGGACCACTGAAGCTTTCTTT.

This clonotype was counted between two and nine times. A much larger clone is a single base away; this may be a read error. The chain is built from TRBV29-1 and TRBJ1-2; 7 positions agree with TRBD1. V dropped 6 bases and J dropped 7; count of bases not matched to a gene: 8. Per the germline V gene, CDR1 is SQVTM and CDR2 is ANQGSEA. CDR3 length: 12 residues. The CDR3 reads CSVAIGGGGYTF. The CDR3 DNA reads TGCAGCGTGGCCATAGGGGGCGGTGGCTACACCTTC.

This chain joins TRBV7-2 and TRBJ1-2; 7 bases align to TRBD1. The germline V gene has CDR1 SGHTA and CDR2 FQGNSA. The V and J ends lost 6 bases and 5 bases, in that order; junction bases with no gene match: 18. This CDR3 is built from 17 residues. The CDR3 region has the DNA TGTGCCAGCAGTCCCCAGCCCGGGACAGTTTTACCTTATGGCTACACCTTC. As protein: CASSPQPGTVLPYGYTF.

The V gene is TRBV7-9, the J gene TRBJ2-3; 11 nucleotides align to TRBD1. V was clipped by 5 bases and J by 4 bases; unmatched bases: 11. The germline gives CDR1 SEHNR, CDR2 FQNEAQ (reference sequence). This CDR3 spans 17 amino acids. CDR3 in amino acids: CASSLGQGAVPPDTQYF. The CDR3 DNA reads as TGTGCCAGCAGCCTCGGACAGGGGGCCGTTCCCCCAGATACGCAGTATTTT.

This clonotype came up a few times. This chain joins TRBV13 and TRBJ1-2, with a possible D match to TRBD1 (5 bases). Trimming shortened V by 5 bases and J by 6 bases, and 16 bases separated the two germline ends. The CDR3 loop spans 14 amino acids. Germline V gene sequence: CDR1 PRHDT, CDR2 FYEKMQ (reference sequence). CDR3 coding DNA: TGTGCCAGCAGCCCGGGTCAGGGAATTAATGGCTACACCTTC. Residues: CASSPGQGINGYTF.

J is TRBJ1-1 and V is TRBV7-6; possibly TRBD1 for D (5 bases). Deletions cut 4 bases from V and 4 bases from J, with 13 bases between. CDR3 length: 14 residues. The germline gives CDR1 SGHVS, CDR2 FNYEAQ. The CDR3 loop reads CASSSTIGGTEAFF. CDR3 in DNA: TGTGCCAGCAGCTCTACGATTGGGGGCACTGAAGCTTTCTTT.

This clonotype was seen ten or more times. This chain connects TRBV13 to TRBJ2-7; 11 bases agree with TRBD2. Losses at the gene ends were 5 bases for V and 3 bases for J; bases not matched to a gene: 3. CDR3 size: 14 residues. Per germline, CDR1 PRHDT and CDR2 FYEKMQ (reference sequence). The CDR3 nucleotides are TGTGCCAGCAGCCTCCTAGCGGGAGGCTACGAGCAGTACTTC. It codes for CASSLLAGGYEQYF.

The genes are TRBV2 and TRBJ1-2; 7 nucleotides match TRBD1. The CDR3 is made up of 15 amino acids. V was clipped by 4 bases and J by 8 bases; unmatched bases: 13. CDR1 is SNHLY and CDR2 is FYNNEI in the germline V gene. CDR3 DNA sequence: TGTGCCAGCAGTGCGCGCCGACAGGGCTCGGGAGGCTACACCTTC. It specifies CASSARRQGSGGYTF.

The rearrangement links TRBV12-3 or TRBV12-4 to TRBJ1-1; a weak D match, TRBD1 (5 bases). The ends were cut back, 5 bases at V and 0 bases at J, with 13 bases in the middle. The CDR3 contains 15 residues. The chain's CDR3 is CASSPQEAMNTEAFF. The CDR3 nucleotides read TGTGCCAGCAGTCCACAGGAGGCGATGAACACTGAAGCTTTCTTT.

Of note for this clonotype: One base away lies a much larger clone, so this may be a sequencing read error. V gene TRBV7-9 combines with J gene TRBJ1-5; D gene ambiguous. Germline assignment: CDR1 SEHNR and CDR2 FQNEAQ (reference sequence). The CDR3 contains 13 residues. CDR3 DNA sequence: TGTGCCAGCGGCTTAGGGATTGGTCAGCCCCAGCATTTT. The encoded protein is CASGLGIGQPQHF.

V is TRBV5-1 and J is TRBJ2-7, with D perhaps being TRBD1 or TRBD2 (5 bases each). In germline, CDR1 is SGHRS, CDR2 YFSETQ. Trimming cost V 4 bases and J 6 bases, with 17 bases left between them. This CDR3 region has 14 residues. CDR3 residues: CASSLGTKESEQYF. In DNA, the CDR3 is TGCGCCAGCAGCCTCGGGACCAAAGAGTCCGAGCAGTACTTC. The full variable domain, its missing parts supplied by reference TRBV5-1 and TRBJ2-7, is KAGVTQTPRYLIKTRGQQVTLSCSPISGHRSVSWYQQTPGQGLQFLFEYFSETQRNKGNFPGRFSGRQFSNSRSEMNVSTLELGDSALYLCASSLGTKESEQYFGPGTRLTVT.

The V and J genes are TRBV20-1 and TRBJ1-1; unclear D gene. Per the germline V gene, CDR1 is DFQATT and CDR2 is SNEGSKA (reference sequence). The CDR3 has 14 residues. V was cut by 6 bases and J by 3 bases, with 17 bases left in between. This CDR3 is CSAARAREDTEAFF. In DNA, the CDR3 is TGCAGTGCGGCGAGAGCACGCGAGGACACTGAAGCTTTCTTT.

This clonotype was seen repeatedly, ten times or more. This rearrangement joins TRBV7-8 to TRBJ2-5; TRBD1 is a possible D gene (6 bases). The CDR3 contains 16 residues. Trimming shortened V by 1 base and J by 2 bases, and 14 bases separated the two germline ends. Germline V lookup: CDR1 SGHVS, CDR2 FQNEAQ. The CDR3 reads CASSLELQGKQETQYF. The DNA of the CDR3 is TGTGCCAGCAGCTTAGAATTGCAGGGGAAACAAGAGACCCAGTACTTC.

The V and J genes are TRBV20-1 and TRBJ1-3; TRBD1 might be the D (6 bases). The length of the CDR3 is 14 residues. Trimming left V 3 bases short and J 0 bases short, with 9 bases between. CDR1 DFQATT and CDR2 SNEGSKA come from the germline V gene (reference sequence). DNA of the CDR3: TGCAGTGCTAGTAGGGGGAACTCTGGAAACACCATATATTTT. Translating it yields CSASRGNSGNTIYF.

The chain is built from TRBV24-1 and TRBJ2-7; TRBD1 might be the D (5 bases). Looked up from germline, CDR1 is KGHDR and CDR2 is SFDVKD. V was trimmed by 5 bases and J by 0 bases, leaving 10 bases between them. The CDR3 is 14 residues long. The CDR3 region is CATSGQSPSYEQYF. The DNA for the CDR3 is TGTGCCACCAGTGGACAGTCACCCTCCTACGAGCAGTACTTC.

V gene TRBV12-3 or TRBV12-4 combines with J gene TRBJ1-6; possibly TRBD1 for D (6 bases). Between the trimmed V and J ends, which lost 2 bases and 8 bases, there was a span of 22 bases. The CDR3 contains 18 residues. CDR3 nucleotides: TGTGCCAGCAGTTTAAGTCGGAGCTCAGGGGACGTGTATTCACCCCTCCACTTT. Translation gives CASSLSRSSGDVYSPLHF.

The chain uses TRBV7-9 and TRBJ1-3; 8 nucleotides line up with TRBD1. Germline V gene data show CDR1 as SEHNR and CDR2 as FQNEAQ (reference sequence). The V segment lost 9 bases and the J segment 2 bases; nucleotides outside the gene matches: 3. The length of the CDR3 is 13 residues. The CDR3 region has the DNA TGTGCCAGGGAGGACAGGGCTGGAAACACCATATATTTT. Its translation: CAREDRAGNTIYF.

This clonotype was recorded many times. The chain is built from TRBV29-1 and TRBJ1-1; D is perhaps TRBD1 (5 bases). This CDR3 comprises 13 residues. Trimming took off 3 bases at V and 2 bases at J, with 10 bases between the two ends. Germline CDR1 reads SQVTM; CDR2 reads ANQGSEA. Here the CDR3 reads CSVEPGSNTEAFF. For the CDR3, the DNA is TGCAGCGTTGAGCCAGGGAGTAACACTGAAGCTTTCTTT.